Listed below are T cell receptor beta chains from one sample, sequenced in a study of control samples from healthy donors and cancer patients. Assay used: immunoSEQ multiplex PCR; TCRdb lists only in-frame clones, some missing. This table holds about 190,000 clones, roughly nine tenths found once. Sequencing input: blood. These receptors all come from a man younger than 45 in good health. The CDR3 runs from the conserved cysteine through the conserved F or W. Each record gives: J gene, V gene, D gene, clone size, CDR3 DNA, CDR3 protein. The D gene is left open where the match is weak. Expanded clones get a size class; other rows say once, few or many, or leave the size out.

TRBJ1-2	TRBV15	-	-	TGTGCCACCAGCAGAGATCAGGGGACTCGGGGCTACACCTTC	CATSRDQGTRGYTF
TRBJ1-5	TRBV19	-	-	TGTGCCAGTAGTATAGCCAGACAGCCCCAGCATTTT	CASSIARQPQHF
TRBJ2-5	TRBV19	-	-	TGTGCCAGTAGTATAGTCACCCAAGAGACCCAGTACTTC	CASSIVTQETQYF
TRBJ1-5	TRBV30	-	-	TGTGCCTGGAGTGTACCAGGCGGGGATAGCAATCAGCCCCAGCATTTT	CAWSVPGGDSNQPQHF
TRBJ1-6	TRBV5-1	-	-	TGCGCCAGCAGCTTGGCACCGGACTCGAAGGCCCTCCACTTT	CASSLAPDSKALHF
TRBJ1-4	TRBV18	-	-	TGTGCCAGCTCACCACCGAGCGCCAGGAAGGAAAAACTGTTTTTT	CASSPPSARKEKLFF
TRBJ1-5	TRBV4-1	-	-	TGCGCCAGCAGCCAACAAAACGGAGCGCAGCCCCAGCATTTT	CASSQQNGAQPQHF
TRBJ1-1	TRBV30	TRBD1	-	TGTGCCTGGAGTCCGGGACAGGGAGGCACTGAAGCTTTCTTT	CAWSPGQGGTEAFF
TRBJ2-7	TRBV5-1	-	-	TGCGCCAGCAGCGGGGACCGCCTATACTACGAGCAGTACTTC	CASSGDRLYYEQYF
TRBJ2-3	TRBV3-1/TRBV3-2	-	-	TGTGCCAGCAGCCAAGATTGGTCGGGGGGCTACACAGATACGCAGTATTTT	CASSQDWSGGYTDTQYF
TRBJ2-2	TRBV6-4	-	-	TGTGCCAGCAGTGAAGACTCGAACACCGGGGAGCTGTTTTTT	CASSEDSNTGELFF
TRBJ1-6	TRBV7-3	-	-	TGTGCCAGCAGCGGCTTCAATTGGGAGCCCCTCCACTTT	CASSGFNWEPLHF
TRBJ2-4	TRBV2	-	-	TGTGCCAGCAGTGATAGAGGGGGGGTGGCCAAAAACATTCAGTACTTC	CASSDRGGVAKNIQYF
TRBJ1-1	TRBV2	TRBD1	-	TGTGCCAGCTCGAGAGACAGGGGCGGGTATGGGTCTGAAGCTTTCTTT	CASSRDRGGYGSEAFF
TRBJ1-1	TRBV18	TRBD1	-	TGTGCCAGCTCACCACCAAAGGCAGGGGGCCGAACTGAAGCTTTCTTT	CASSPPKAGGRTEAFF
TRBJ2-3	TRBV6-1	TRBD2	-	TGTGCCAGCAGTGAAGCCCCCACTAGCGGGGGTTATACGCAGTATTTT	CASSEAPTSGGYTQYF
TRBJ1-3	TRBV6-5	-	-	TGTGCCAGCAGTTCGGTCGTCTCTGGAAACACCATATATTTT	CASSSVVSGNTIYF
TRBJ1-1	TRBV25-1	-	-	TGTGCCAGCAGAGACGGGCACGCCGGGGACACTGAAGCTTTCTTT	CASRDGHAGDTEAFF
TRBJ2-2	TRBV7-7	-	-	TGTGCCAGCAGCCCTACGGGGACCGGGGAGCTGTTTTTT	CASSPTGTGELFF
TRBJ2-1	TRBV24-1	-	once	TGTGCCACCGGCACTTACAATGAGCAGTTCTTC	CATGTYNEQFF
TRBJ2-2	TRBV5-1	-	-	TGCGCCAGCAGCTTGGCCATCGGGGAGGTTAAGACCGGGGAGCTGTTTTTT	CASSLAIGEVKTGELFF
TRBJ1-2	TRBV30	-	-	TGTGCCTGGAGTCAGTTTGGGGTCGCCTATGGCTACACCTTC	CAWSQFGVAYGYTF
TRBJ1-5	TRBV7-9	-	-	TGTGCCAGCAGCCCCGGGCACATCAATCAGCCCCAGCATTTT	CASSPGHINQPQHF
TRBJ1-4	TRBV12-5	-	few	TGTGCTAGTGGCACCCCAACTAATGAAAAACTGTTTTTT	CASGTPTNEKLFF